The next 24 T cell receptor beta chains were all read from a single sample in a study of T cell repertoires in cytomegalovirus infection. TCRdb redid the calling of the reads with MiXCR, one entry per CDR3 protein. This sample carries hundreds of thousands of distinct CDR3 sequences, 30% to 40% of them seen once, and the ten largest clones take roughly 18%. Antigens for these TCRs are unknown. Sample: cultured PBMCs, taken from culture after CMV antigen stimulation. These receptors came from a human donor in good health (CMV status not recorded). Some clones in this sample may be carry-over from other donors' samples.

The genes are TRBV20-1 and TRBJ1-1, with a possible D match to TRBD1 (6 bases). CDR1 DFQATT and CDR2 SNEGSKA come from the germline V gene (reference sequence). V lost 3 bases, J lost 3 bases, and 8 bases lay in between. This CDR3 comprises 12 residues. CDR3 in amino acids: CSASRQDTEAFF. Here the CDR3 DNA reads TGCAGTGCTAGTCGACAGGACACTGAAGCTTTCTTT.

This clonotype was recorded at least ten times. The chain has TRBV7-8 and TRBJ1-1; 7 nucleotides match TRBD1. The V segment lost 5 bases and the J segment 0 bases; nucleotides outside the gene matches: 9. The germline V gene has CDR1 SGHVS and CDR2 FQNEAQ. This CDR3 has 16 amino acids. The CDR3 loop reads CASSGARQGVNTEAFF. CDR3 bases: TGTGCCAGCAGCGGGGCGAGACAGGGAGTGAACACTGAAGCTTTCTTT.

The chain carries TRBV4-1 and TRBJ2-1, with 10 bases matching TRBD2. J gave up 0 bases and V 3 bases, and 11 bases lay outside the gene matches. The CDR3 runs 19 residues. Germline V gene lookup returns CDR1 MGHRA and CDR2 YSYEKL. The CDR3 here is CASSQGRLAGRSSYNEQFF. Written as DNA, the CDR3 is TGCGCCAGCAGCCAGGGGCGACTAGCGGGCCGTAGCTCCTACAATGAGCAGTTCTTC.

This clonotype was found a few times. This sequence joins TRBV7-9 and TRBJ2-7, with D uncertain. Germline V gene data show CDR1 as SEHNR and CDR2 as FQNEAQ (reference sequence). The CDR3 totals 18 residues. Trimming removed 2 bases from V and 0 bases from J, with 20 bases in between. The CDR3 loop is CASSLHGITHTNSYEQYF. As DNA, the CDR3 is TGTGCCAGCAGCTTACATGGGATCACCCATACTAACTCCTACGAGCAGTACTTC.

Only a few counts were recorded for this clonotype. One end of the junction is discordant with germline, which a read error may explain. V usage is TRBV18 and J usage is TRBJ1-2; D may be TRBD1 (6 bases). The CDR3 contains 13 residues. Germline CDR1 is KGHSH and CDR2 is LQKENI. The CDR3 nucleotides read TGCGCCAGCAGTCCCTCAGGGGACTATGGCTACACCTTC. Translation: CASSPSGDYGYTF.

The chain carries TRBV5-4 and TRBJ1-2; 8 bases are shared with TRBD1. This CDR3 contains 15 residues. Germline CDR1 reads SGHNT; CDR2 reads YYREEE (reference sequence). The trim removed 3 bases at V and 8 bases at J, leaving 12 bases unmatched. This CDR3 is CASSSGQGTFVGYTF. For the CDR3, the DNA is TGTGCCAGCAGCTCAGGACAGGGAACGTTCGTAGGCTACACCTTC.

The chain links TRBV10-2 to TRBJ2-5; TRBD2 matches at 8 bases. V was clipped by 8 bases and J by 2 bases; unmatched bases: 10. The CDR3 consists of 15 residues. Germline V gene lookup returns CDR1 WSHSY and CDR2 SAAADI. DNA for the CDR3: TGCGCCAGCTCCCCCTCCACGGGGGGGCAAGAGACCCAGTACTTC. As protein: CASSPSTGGQETQYF.

The J gene is TRBJ2-1, the V gene TRBV7-8; D unresolved. Germline assignment: CDR1 SGHVS and CDR2 FQNEAQ. Trimming removed 6 bases from V and 7 bases from J, with 13 bases in between. This CDR3 is built from 13 residues. The CDR3 nucleotides are TGTGCCAGCAGTCTAAACCAAAGAAATGAGCAGTTCTTC. Its translation is CASSLNQRNEQFF.

The chain joins TRBV20-1 to TRBJ2-3; D unresolved. The germline V gene encodes CDR1 DFQATT and CDR2 SNEGSKA (reference sequence). The V and J ends lost 2 bases and 5 bases respectively, with 11 bases between them. The CDR3 contains 13 residues. The CDR3 bases are TGCAGTGCTAGACCTGCCTCTGGAGATACGCAGTATTTT. Its protein is CSARPASGDTQYF.

This clonotype was seen repeatedly, ten times or more. The chain links TRBV7-2 to TRBJ2-7, with TRBD2 matching over 14 bases. The trim removed 5 bases at V and 4 bases at J, leaving 4 bases unmatched. This CDR3 spans 15 amino acids. Germline V lookup: CDR1 SGHTA, CDR2 FQGNSA. The CDR3 sequence: CASSQTSGGEYEQYF. The CDR3 coding sequence is TGTGCCAGCAGCCAGACTAGCGGGGGGGAATACGAGCAGTACTTC.

The chain uses TRBV7-2 and TRBJ2-7, with TRBD2 matching 8 bases. The junction had 11 bases not matched to a gene; V was cut back by 5 bases and J by 5 bases. This CDR3 spans 15 amino acids. CDR1 is SGHTA and CDR2 is FQGNSA in the germline V gene. CDR3 region: CASSRAPGGANEQYF. The CDR3 region has the DNA TGTGCCAGCAGCCGTGCACCCGGGGGGGCGAACGAGCAGTACTTC.

This clonotype has a handful of counts. The chain has TRBV6-6 and TRBJ2-7, with D tentatively TRBD1 or TRBD2 (6 bases each). CDR3 length: 14 residues. With 6 bases removed from V and 7 bases from J, the gap between germline ends came to 19 bases. The V gene's germline CDR1 is MNHNY and CDR2 SVGAGI (reference sequence). Here the CDR3 DNA reads TGTGCCAGCAGCCTGGGGGGCCCTGCTCGGGAGCAGTACTTC. This gives the protein CASSLGGPAREQYF.

Only one count was recorded for this clonotype. This chain joins TRBV20-1 and TRBJ2-1; 12 bases agree with TRBD2. The CDR3 length is 14 residues. Germline trimming cut 5 bases from V and 6 bases from J; bases unmatched to any gene: 5. Per the germline V gene, CDR1 is DFQATT and CDR2 is SNEGSKA (reference sequence). CDR3 sequence: CSAVTSGGRNEQFF. DNA for the CDR3: TGCAGTGCTGTCACTAGCGGGGGGCGCAATGAGCAGTTCTTC.

The chain recombines TRBV29-1 with TRBJ2-7; D gene uncertain. There are 12 residues in the CDR3. Germline CDR1 SQVTM, CDR2 ANQGSEA. Trimming left V 6 bases short and J 2 bases short, with 11 bases between. CDR3 bases: TGCAGCGTCCTGGTTGCGCCCTACGAGCAGTACTTC. Its protein product is CSVLVAPYEQYF.

This clonotype was seen only a few times. The chain has TRBV11-2 and TRBJ2-3; possible D gene TRBD2, 6 bases. The germline V and J ends were trimmed by 2 bases and 1 base, with 16 bases remaining between them. This CDR3 comprises 17 residues. Germline V CDR1 and CDR2: SGHAT, FQNNGV. The CDR3 loop is CASSLFSGLSRTDTQYF. The CDR3 DNA sequence: TGTGCCAGCAGCTTATTCTCGGGACTCTCCCGCACAGATACGCAGTATTTT.

The V call is TRBV7-9, the J call TRBJ2-3; D might be TRBD1 (6 bases). From germline, CDR1 is SEHNR and CDR2 FQNEAQ (reference sequence). This CDR3 has 16 amino acids. Trimming left V 5 bases short and J 4 bases short, with 19 bases between. CDR3 residues: CASSKRQVATADTQYF. As DNA, the CDR3 is TGTGCCAGCAGCAAGAGACAGGTCGCGACCGCAGATACGCAGTATTTT.

This clonotype was recorded a few times. V usage is TRBV7-2 and J usage is TRBJ2-5; 7 bases match TRBD1. Germline loops: CDR1 SGHTA, CDR2 FQGNSA. After removal of 3 bases from V and 3 bases from J, the junction contained 10 bases not matched to a gene. The length of the CDR3 is 16 residues. The CDR3 DNA reads as TGTGCCAGCAGCTTTACAGGGGTTTGGGAAGAAGAGACCCAGTACTTC. Protein: CASSFTGVWEEETQYF.

In this sample, this clonotype turned up a few times. The chain uses TRBV5-8 and TRBJ1-6; 7 nucleotides match TRBD1. Germline-derived CDR1 and CDR2 are SGHTS and YDEGEE. Trimming cost V 2 bases and J 7 bases; bases outside gene matches: 6. The CDR3 has 15 amino acids. The CDR3 loop is CASSFPDRANSPLHF. In DNA, the CDR3 is TGTGCCAGCAGCTTCCCAGACAGGGCCAATTCACCCCTCCACTTT.

This sequence joins TRBV5-5 and TRBJ1-5; the D gene is possibly TRBD1 (5 bases). V was shortened by 0 bases and J by 3 bases, with 7 bases between the two germline ends. Looked up from germline, CDR1 is SGHKS and CDR2 is YYEKEE (reference sequence). The CDR3 totals 14 residues. CDR3 sequence reads: CASSLEQVNQPQHF. The CDR3 DNA reads TGTGCCAGCAGCTTGGAACAGGTCAATCAGCCCCAGCATTTT.

The table lists this clonotype with a few counts. CDR3 loop: CASSLHRTSSYNEQFF. In DNA form, the CDR3 reads TGTGCCAGCAGCTTACACAGGACTAGCAGCTACAATGAGCAGTTCTTC. The rearrangement uses TRBV7-2 and TRBJ2-1, with 8 bases aligning to TRBD2. Germline CDR1 reads SGHTA; CDR2 reads FQGNSA. J lost 3 bases, V lost 2 bases, and 6 bases had no gene match. CDR3 length: 16 amino acids.

This clonotype was counted only a few times. This chain uses TRBV20-1 with TRBJ2-1; 8 nucleotides match TRBD1. The germline CDR1 and CDR2 sequences are DFQATT and SNEGSKA (reference sequence). The CDR3 runs to 16 residues. V dropped 2 bases and J dropped 7; count of bases not matched to a gene: 13. The CDR3 region is CSARRNWDRSGNEQFF. CDR3 coding DNA: TGCAGTGCTAGAAGGAATTGGGACAGGAGTGGAAATGAGCAGTTCTTC.

This clonotype was counted a few times. V is TRBV6-1 and J is TRBJ2-7; maybe TRBD1 (6 bases). Germline V gene data show CDR1 as MNHNS and CDR2 as SASEGT. Deletions cut 3 bases from V and 0 bases from J, with 15 bases between. This CDR3 spans 16 amino acids. For the CDR3, the DNA is TGTGCCAGCAGTGAGTCTTTGGACAGATTCTCCTACGAGCAGTACTTC. This encodes CASSESLDRFSYEQYF.

Details on this clonotype: A single base separates this from a much larger clone, so it may be a read error. The V gene is TRBV7-2, the J gene TRBJ2-3, with D tentatively TRBD1 or TRBD2 (6 bases each). The CDR3 contains 15 residues. Per germline, CDR1 SGHTA and CDR2 FQGNSA. This CDR3 reads CASSFNGGPEDKQYF. CDR3 nucleotide sequence: TGTGCCAGCAGCTTCAACGGGGGCCCAGAAGATAAGCAGTATTTT.

The table lists this clonotype with a count of one. The V gene is TRBV19, the J gene TRBJ1-1; TRBD1 might be the D (5 bases). The V end lost 6 bases, the J end lost 2 bases, and 25 bases lay between the germline ends. Germline V gene sequence: CDR1 LNHDA, CDR2 SQIVND (reference sequence). The CDR3 covers 18 residues. CDR3 sequence: CASSKWGRARPLNTEAFF. CDR3 in DNA: TGTGCCAGTAGCAAATGGGGCAGGGCGAGACCCCTAAACACTGAAGCTTTCTTT. Full variable domain (remainder filled in from reference TRBV19 and TRBJ1-1): DGGITQSPKYLFRKEGQNVTLSCEQNLNHDAMYWYRQDPGQGLRLIYYSQIVNDFQKGDIAEGYSVSREKKESFPLTVTSAQKNPTAFYLCASSKWGRARPLNTEAFFGQGTRLTVV.